The T cell receptor beta chain under discussion was sequenced for a study of CD8 T cells in ankylosing spondylitis. Findings of the study overall: Several of the motif variants were reported before in synovial fluid and blood from reactive arthritis. The authors reported significant enrichment of disease-linked clones in matched ankylosing spondylitis synovial fluid. As for the disease-linked clones, they showed a CD8+ phenotype and occurred at relatively low frequencies in peripheral blood.

The CDR3 is 16 amino acids. Trimming removed 3 bases at V and 3 bases at J, with 17 bases between. Germline CDR1 is SGDLS and CDR2 is YYNGEE. Using quantitative 5'-RACE with molecular barcodes, the authors made TCR beta libraries. MiXCR, run by TCRdb on the 5' RACE reads, gives a single entry per CDR3 protein. The sample has roughly 30,000 distinct CDR3 sequences; about 5.6% are singletons. This clonotype was seen at least ten times. The target antigen is unknown. The material sequenced was blood, either unsorted or a sorted T cell fraction (not recorded which). The TCR comes from a female donor with ankylosing spondylitis or in good health (not recorded which). This rearrangement joins TRBV9 to TRBJ2-3, with unresolved D. DNA for the CDR3: TGTGCCAGCAGCGCGACCAGCCGTACTAATACAGATACGCAGTATTTT. It is translated as CASSATSRTNTDTQYF.